The T cell receptor beta chain described here comes from a study of blood T cell repertoires in COVID-19. The overall study: Cohort 3 donors counted as recovered after two negative PCRs, clearance, or resolved symptoms. PBMCs, B-cell-depleted T cells, or T cells were the source of the cDNA or gDNA that made up the material.

Methods used by the authors: The assay estimated nucleated cells by amplifying reference gene primers. Method: immunoSEQ multiplex PCR; TCRdb's copy keeps in-frame clones and lacks some. V and J calls and clone size are copied from that table; D and trimming were computed from the DNA. Of fewer than 250,000 clones in the sample, roughly 87% are singletons; the top ten hold roughly 7.1%. Germline V gene sequence: CDR1 LNHDA, CDR2 SQIVND (reference sequence). Unmatched junction bases numbered 12, after V lost 6 bases and J lost 4 bases. CDR3 length equals 18 residues. The sample consisted of PBMCs or T cells enriched from blood (not recorded which). The chain couples TRBV19 to TRBJ2-1, with 13 positions matching TRBD2. The TCR was taken from a man younger than 40 in a cohort exposed to, infected with or recovered from COVID-19 (not recorded which). CDR3 sequence reads: CASSAQGLAGNRYNEQFF. In nucleotides, the CDR3 is TGTGCCAGTAGCGCACAGGGACTAGCGGGAAATAGGTACAATGAGCAGTTCTTC. Using reference TRBV19 and TRBJ2-1 for the parts outside the CDR3, the full variable domain is DGGITQSPKYLFRKEGQNVTLSCEQNLNHDAMYWYRQDPGQGLRLIYYSQIVNDFQKGDIAEGYSVSREKKESFPLTVTSAQKNPTAFYLCASSAQGLAGNRYNEQFFGPGTRLTVL.